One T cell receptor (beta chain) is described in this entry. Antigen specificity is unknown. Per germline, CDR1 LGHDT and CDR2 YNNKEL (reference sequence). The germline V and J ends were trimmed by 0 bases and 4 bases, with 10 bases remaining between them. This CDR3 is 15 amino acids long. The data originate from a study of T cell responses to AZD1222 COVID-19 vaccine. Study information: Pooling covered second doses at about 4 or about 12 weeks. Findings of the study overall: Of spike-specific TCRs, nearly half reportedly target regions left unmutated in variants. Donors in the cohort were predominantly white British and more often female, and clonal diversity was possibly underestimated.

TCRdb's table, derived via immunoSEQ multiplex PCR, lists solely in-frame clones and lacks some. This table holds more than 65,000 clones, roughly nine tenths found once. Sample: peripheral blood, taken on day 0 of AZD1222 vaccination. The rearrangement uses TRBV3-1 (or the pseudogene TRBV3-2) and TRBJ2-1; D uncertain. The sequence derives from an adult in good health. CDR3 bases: TGTGCCAGCAGCCAAGATCTACGGCAATACAATGAGCAGTTCTTC. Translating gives CASSQDLRQYNEQFF.